These 30 T cell receptor beta chains originate from one sample sequenced in a study of response to subunit inactivated influenza vaccine. TCRdb analysed the RT-PCR reads with MiXCR anew, one entry per CDR3 protein. The sample consists of 560,000 or so distinct CDR3 sequences, 7.6% of them appearing once. Sequencing used PBMCs from blood, obtained less than 25 months after vaccination. Source of these receptors: a man between 45 and 75 years old who received an inactivated influenza vaccine.

In this sample, this clonotype turned up many times. This rearrangement joins TRBV7-2 to TRBJ1-3, with 8 nucleotides matching TRBD1. V dropped 3 bases and J dropped 1; count of bases not matched to a gene: 2. Per the germline V gene, CDR1 is SGHTA and CDR2 is FQGNSA. The CDR3 extends over 15 amino acids. This CDR3 is CASSLQGASGNTIYF. The CDR3 region has the DNA TGTGCCAGCAGCTTGCAGGGGGCATCTGGAAACACCATATATTTT.

This clonotype was detected ten times or more. The V gene is TRBV6-2 or TRBV6-3, the J gene TRBJ2-1, with unresolved D. The CDR3 spans 11 residues. Germline V gene data show CDR1 as MNHEY and CDR2 as SVGEGT. V lost 2 bases, J lost 6 bases, and 2 bases lay in between. CDR3 sequence: CASSYRNEQFF. CDR3 sequence (DNA): TGTGCCAGCAGTTACCGCAATGAGCAGTTCTTC.

J is TRBJ2-1 and V is TRBV11-1; TRBD2 agrees at 7 bases. This CDR3 region has 15 residues. The trim removed 5 bases at V and 2 bases at J, leaving 6 bases unmatched. Germline V CDR1 and CDR2: SGHAT, FQDESV (reference sequence). The CDR3 reads CASSAQREAYNEQFF. CDR3 in DNA: TGTGCCAGCAGCGCTCAACGGGAGGCCTACAATGAGCAGTTCTTC.

This clonotype has a handful of counts. This chain links TRBV3-1 with TRBJ1-5; D is undetermined. The germline V gene has CDR1 LGHDT and CDR2 YNNKEL (reference sequence). The CDR3 runs to 14 residues. V was pared by 1 base and J by 2 bases, with 6 bases between. In nucleotides, the CDR3 is TGTGCCAGCAGCCAAGTGAGCGGCAATCAGCCCCAGCATTTT. It specifies CASSQVSGNQPQHF.

This clonotype was seen a handful of times. The chain combines TRBV6-5 with TRBJ2-7; D uncertain. The germline V gene has CDR1 MNHEY and CDR2 SVGAGI. This CDR3 contains 11 residues. The V end lost 2 bases, the J end lost 6 bases, and 5 bases lay between the germline ends. CDR3 DNA: TGTGCCAGCAGTTACGGGGTCGAGCAGTACTTC. Residues: CASSYGVEQYF.

A few counts support this clonotype. The gene calls are TRBV2 and TRBJ1-1; D possibly corresponds to TRBD1 (5 bases). Germline V gene data show CDR1 as SNHLY and CDR2 as FYNNEI. This CDR3 has 13 amino acids. The V gene lost 4 bases and the J gene lost 7 bases, with 13 bases spanning the gap. The CDR3 coding sequence is TGTGCCAGCAGTGGGCGAGGGCAGGGTGAAGCTTTCTTT. Its protein product is CASSGRGQGEAFF.

With regard to this clonotype: Likely a read error: the CDR3 ends without its conserved phenylalanine or tryptophan. The CDR3 sequence: CASSEARALLGRNQPQHS. The CDR3 DNA follows: TGTGCCAGCAGTGAAGCTAGGGCCCTCCTAGGTAGGAATCAGCCCCAGCATTCT. The chain has TRBV6-1 and TRBJ1-5; D unresolved. Looked up from germline, CDR1 is MNHNS and CDR2 is SASEGT. The CDR3 spans 18 residues. With 0 bases removed from V and 4 bases from J, the gap between germline ends came to 19 bases.

This clonotype was observed a handful of times. J is TRBJ1-1 and V is TRBV12-3 or TRBV12-4; a weak D match, TRBD1 (6 bases). V was clipped by 6 bases and J by 0 bases, with 14 bases between them. This CDR3 has 15 amino acids. The CDR3: CASRGGRFMNTEAFF. The CDR3 DNA reads TGTGCCAGCAGAGGGGGACGATTCATGAACACTGAAGCTTTCTTT.

The sample holds a few counts of this clonotype. The CDR3 is CASTPSGSYEQYF. CDR3 sequence (DNA): TGTGCCAGCACCCCTAGCGGGAGCTACGAGCAGTACTTC. The genes are TRBV12-3 or TRBV12-4 and TRBJ2-7, with TRBD2 identical over 10 bases. There are 13 residues in the CDR3. V was pared by 7 bases and J by 3 bases, with 3 bases of the junction left unmatched.

This clonotype turned up a few times. This chain links TRBV27 with TRBJ1-3, with D unresolved. V dropped 5 bases and J dropped 0 bases, with 11 bases sitting between them. This CDR3 has 15 residues. Germline V lookup: CDR1 MNHEY, CDR2 SMNVEV (reference sequence). The CDR3 spells CASSGQWNSGNTIYF. DNA of the CDR3: TGTGCCAGCAGTGGCCAGTGGAACTCTGGAAACACCATATATTTT.

This clonotype was seen repeatedly, ten times or more. One end of the junction is discordant with germline, which a read error may explain. The chain has TRBV12-3 or TRBV12-4 and TRBJ2-2, with D tentatively TRBD1 (5 bases). The CDR3 consists of 14 residues. CDR3 sequence (DNA): TGTGCCAGCAGCTTAGACAGGAACACCGGGGAGCTGTTTTTT. Protein product: CASSLDRNTGELFF.

The chain employs TRBV10-2 and TRBJ2-2; possibly TRBD1 for D (7 bases). Per germline, CDR1 WSHSY and CDR2 SAAADI. The CDR3 sequence is 13 residues long. The DNA of the CDR3 is TGCGGTTCAAGGGGGCTAGCGACCGGGGAGCTGTTTTTT. Its protein is CGSRGLATGELFF.

The table lists this clonotype with a few counts. This rearrangement joins TRBV18 to TRBJ2-5; tentatively, D is TRBD1 (6 bases). The V end was cut by 2 bases, the J end by 5 bases, with 21 bases between. CDR1 is KGHSH and CDR2 is LQKENI in the germline V gene. The CDR3 has 17 residues. In nucleotides, the CDR3 is TGTGCCAGCTCACCAGGGCCGAAGATGGCAGGGGACGAGACCCAGTACTTC. It translates to CASSPGPKMAGDETQYF.

The chain links TRBV20-1 to TRBJ2-1; D assignment may be TRBD1 or TRBD2 (5 bases each). There are 15 residues in the CDR3. Trimming took 7 bases from V and 7 from J, leaving 23 bases between them. Germline loops: CDR1 DFQATT, CDR2 SNEGSKA (reference sequence). The CDR3 sequence: CSGVTGTSVVNEQFF. The CDR3 nucleotides read TGCAGTGGGGTTACCGGGACGTCAGTGGTGAATGAGCAGTTCTTC.

This clonotype has a handful of counts. V is TRBV6-1 and J is TRBJ1-2; D is unclear. V dropped 1 base and J dropped 4 bases, with 13 bases sitting between them. The germline V gene encodes CDR1 MNHNS and CDR2 SASEGT. CDR3 length: 15 amino acids. The CDR3 region has the DNA TGTGCCAGCAGTGAAGTATCCCGGCTGGGCTATGGCTACACCTTC. Protein: CASSEVSRLGYGYTF.

This clonotype was observed many times. This chain links TRBV6-2 or TRBV6-3 with TRBJ2-7; TRBD2 matches 10 bases. The CDR3 covers 13 residues. J lost 4 bases, V lost 7 bases, and 4 bases had no gene match. Per germline, CDR1 MNHEY and CDR2 SVGEGT. CDR3 DNA: TGTGCCAGCACACTAGCGGGATCTTACGAGCAGTACTTC. This gives the protein CASTLAGSYEQYF.

This clonotype was recorded many times. This chain uses TRBV28 with TRBJ2-1; D is unclear. Germline values: CDR1 MDHEN, CDR2 SYDVKM. There are 13 residues in the CDR3. V lost 3 bases to trimming and J lost 4 bases, with 7 bases between them. CDR3 bases: TGTGCCAGCAGTTTCGGAGTTTACAATGAGCAGTTCTTC. It encodes CASSFGVYNEQFF.

This clonotype showed up many times. The chain carries TRBV5-6 and TRBJ2-2; no clear D gene. V lost 0 bases to trimming and J lost 6 bases, with 9 bases between them. Germline CDR1 SGHDT, CDR2 YYEEEE. This CDR3 region has 14 residues. This chain's CDR3 is CASSLVLGSGELFF. CDR3 in DNA: TGTGCCAGCAGCTTGGTGCTGGGATCCGGGGAGCTGTTTTTT. Drawing the rest from reference TRBV5-6 and TRBJ2-2, the complete variable domain is DAGVTQSPTHLIKTRGQQVTLRCSPKSGHDTVSWYQQALGQGPQFIFQYYEEEERQRGNFPDRFSGHQFPNYSSELNVNALLLGDSALYLCASSLVLGSGELFFGEGSRLTVL.

The rearrangement uses TRBV7-2 and TRBJ1-5; D not resolved. Germline CDR1 SGHTA, CDR2 FQGNSA. The length of the CDR3 is 13 residues. V lost 0 bases to trimming and J lost 5 bases, with 5 bases between them. CDR3 bases: TGTGCCAGCAGCTTAGCCACCCATCAGCCCCAGCATTTT. Residues: CASSLATHQPQHF.

The chain has TRBV4-1 and TRBJ1-2; the match to TRBD1 covers 9 bases. The V gene's germline CDR1 is MGHRA and CDR2 YSYEKL. This CDR3 spans 15 amino acids. Germline trimming cut 4 bases from V and 3 bases from J; bases unmatched to any gene: 6. In DNA form, the CDR3 reads TGCGCCAGCAGCCCCGGGACAGGGTCACACTATGGCTACACCTTC. Protein sequence: CASSPGTGSHYGYTF.

There are a few counts of this clonotype. The chain is built from TRBV20-1 and TRBJ2-7, with 8 bases identical to TRBD2. V lost 4 bases and J lost 6; bases outside the gene matches: 8. Per the germline V gene, CDR1 is DFQATT and CDR2 is SNEGSKA (reference sequence). The CDR3 consists of 13 residues. The CDR3 sequence is CSATGGPGIEQYF. The CDR3 nucleotides read TGCAGTGCTACGGGGGGGCCTGGAATCGAGCAGTACTTC.

This clonotype was observed a handful of times. This chain uses TRBV7-2 with TRBJ1-3; D unclear. The V end lost 3 bases, the J end lost 4 bases, and 13 bases lay between the germline ends. Germline CDR1 reads SGHTA; CDR2 reads FQGNSA. The CDR3 has 15 amino acids. The CDR3 nucleotides read TGTGCCAGCAGCTTCACAGTACGCAACGGAAACACCATATATTTT. Translating it yields CASSFTVRNGNTIYF.

V gene TRBV7-2 combines with J gene TRBJ2-5, with 7 bases that match TRBD2. The junction had 7 bases not matched to a gene; V was cut back by 2 bases and J by 4 bases. This CDR3 comprises 15 residues. The germline CDR1 and CDR2 sequences are SGHTA and FQGNSA. The CDR3 region is CASSLKAGWRETQYF. Here the CDR3 DNA reads TGTGCCAGCAGCTTAAAAGCGGGGTGGCGAGAGACCCAGTACTTC.

This clonotype was recorded a few times. The chain uses TRBV27 and TRBJ1-1; D remains unclear. Trimming took off 3 bases at V and 0 bases at J, with 20 bases between the two ends. Germline loops: CDR1 MNHEY, CDR2 SMNVEV (reference sequence). CDR3 length: 18 amino acids. As DNA, the CDR3 is TGTGCCAGCAGTTTTAGCTTAGCTCGGATGGGGTTGAACACTGAAGCTTTCTTT. It yields the protein CASSFSLARMGLNTEAFF.

This clonotype has only a few counts. This sequence joins TRBV10-3 and TRBJ1-1, with D unresolved. With 7 bases removed from V and 0 bases from J, the gap between germline ends came to 6 bases. The germline V gene has CDR1 ENHRY and CDR2 SYGVKD. The CDR3 consists of 12 residues. The CDR3: CAIKEMNTEAFF. As DNA, the CDR3 is TGTGCCATCAAAGAAATGAACACTGAAGCTTTCTTT.

A few counts support this clonotype. This chain joins TRBV11-2 and TRBJ2-1; TRBD1 aligns across 9 bases. Germline CDR1 SGHAT, CDR2 FQNNGV. This CDR3 contains 15 residues. V was clipped by 4 bases and J by 2 bases; unmatched bases: 3. The CDR3 is CASSWGTGPYNEQFF. As DNA, the CDR3 is TGTGCCAGCAGCTGGGGGACAGGGCCCTACAATGAGCAGTTCTTC.

V gene TRBV12-3 or TRBV12-4 combines with J gene TRBJ2-2, with TRBD2 matching 11 bases. The J segment lost 4 bases and the V segment lost 7 bases, leaving 8 bases of the junction unmatched. The CDR3 runs to 16 residues. The DNA for the CDR3 is TGTGCCAGCACCCCTAGCGGGACTAGCGGCACCGGGGAGCTGTTTTTT. It yields the protein CASTPSGTSGTGELFF.

The chain combines TRBV15 with TRBJ1-1; D perhaps matches TRBD1 (5 bases). V was clipped by 3 bases and J by 1 base, with 12 bases between them. The CDR3 consists of 15 residues. CDR1 and CDR2 from the germline V gene are LNHNV and YYDKDF (reference sequence). The CDR3 protein is CATSRQPQGNTEAFF. CDR3 in DNA: TGTGCCACCAGCAGGCAGCCCCAGGGGAACACTGAAGCTTTCTTT. Using reference TRBV15 and TRBJ1-1 for the parts outside the CDR3, the full variable domain is DAMVIQNPRYQVTQFGKPVTLSCSQTLNHNVMYWYQQKSSQAPKLLFHYYDKDFNNEADTPDNFQSRRPNTSFCFLDIRSPGLGDTAMYLCATSRQPQGNTEAFFGQGTRLTVV.

As regards this clonotype: This could be a read error, since a much larger clone is one nucleotide away. The chain uses TRBV6-2 or TRBV6-3 and TRBJ1-5, with no clear D. Germline CDR1 reads MNHEY; CDR2 reads SVGEGT. The CDR3 has 13 residues. The DNA of the CDR3 is TGTGACAGCACAACCCGAGACGGTCAGCCCCAGCATTTT. Translation: CDSTTRDGQPQHF.

This rearrangement joins TRBV4-1 to TRBJ2-2; D possibly corresponds to TRBD2 (6 bases). V lost 2 bases and J lost 3, with 10 bases in between. The CDR3 is 15 amino acids. The germline CDR1 and CDR2 sequences are MGHRA and YSYEKL. The CDR3, as DNA: TGCGCCAGCAGCCAATCCCCGGGAGACACCGGGGAGCTGTTTTTT. As protein: CASSQSPGDTGELFF.